The text below deals with one T cell receptor beta chain. Germline loops: CDR1 MRHNA, CDR2 SNTAGT. This CDR3 has 16 residues. V gave up 1 base and J gave up 8 bases; unmatched junction bases: 6. Recovered status applied to Cohort 3 donors who had two consecutive negative PCRs. It also applied to those with clearance or with symptom resolution. In the authors' methods: Amplification from reference gene primers served as the basis for estimated nucleated cell counts. The repertoire was sequenced with immunoSEQ multiplex PCR; TCRdb's copy has only in-frame clones and lacks some. The V and J calls and clone size come from that table; D and trimming were worked out from the DNA. Here the sample spans approximately 440,000 clones, 90% being singletons. This sample is drawn from a study of blood T cell repertoires in COVID-19. Study in general: The analysed material was cDNA or gDNA that came from T cells, B-cell-depleted T cells, or PBMCs.

The receptor comes from a young man who had recovered from COVID-19. J is TRBJ2-1 and V is TRBV6-4, with 12 bases aligning to TRBD1. Source material: PBMCs or T cells enriched from blood (not recorded which). CDR3 amino acids: CASSDYRDRGRDEQFF. DNA for the CDR3: TGTGCCAGCAGTGACTACCGGGACAGGGGGCGCGATGAGCAGTTCTTC.